This TCR beta chain was observed in a study of cytomegalovirus exposure and HLA in healthy donors. This clone has just a few counts. Antigen: not known. Per germline, CDR1 MGHRA and CDR2 YSYEKL. V dropped 1 base and J dropped 1 base, with 13 bases sitting between them. The CDR3 covers 16 residues. PCR primers comprised 60 Vbeta and 13 Jbeta primers. TCRdb's copy holds only in-frame clones and misses some; the assay was immunoSEQ multiplex PCR. There are 99,000 or so clones in the sample; under 85% occur only once, and 1% to 1.5% lies in the top ten. Regarding the study as a whole: Among donors in an Asian-associated ancestry cluster, a later analysis reportedly found fewer N-insertions than the approximately 700-donor mean.

The origin of this receptor is a man between 25 and 39 years old in good health and CMV-seronegative. Sequences were obtained from PBMCs. This chain connects TRBV4-1 to TRBJ1-1; tentative D call: TRBD1 (5 bases). The CDR3 sequence: CASSQGQSATNTEAFF. The CDR3 bases are TGCGCCAGCAGCCAAGGACAGAGCGCAACGAACACTGAAGCTTTCTTT.